The rows below give T cell receptor beta chains drawn from one sample of a study of technical replicates of blood from a few donors. The data were produced by immunoSEQ multiplex PCR, yet TCRdb's version contains in-frame clones alone and is incomplete. The table shows more than 70,000 clones, with 90% to 95% occurring only once. Specimen: T cells isolated from PBMCs. The receptors were sampled from a human donor in good health. Each CDR3 is given with its conserved first and last residue. D genes are given only for firm matches. Clone size is given for some rows only: seen once, a few or many times, or a class if the clone is expanded.

d_call	v_call	clone_size	j_call	cdr3_aa
TRBD1	TRBV7-3	-	TRBJ2-2	CASSRGGTGGLTGELFF
-	TRBV10-2	-	TRBJ2-1	CASQWVVSGLYNEQFF
-	TRBV6-5	-	TRBJ2-3	CASSSRSKRVKQYF
-	TRBV4-1	few	TRBJ2-2	CASSQANLIVAGELFF
-	TRBV30	-	TRBJ1-2	CAWKTGPQGGYTF
TRBD1	TRBV5-4	once	TRBJ1-2	CASSSGQGPYGYTF
-	TRBV7-9	-	TRBJ1-2	CASSLPYPVSGNGYTF
TRBD1	TRBV11-2	-	TRBJ2-7	CASSSITRTGFTYEQYF
TRBD1	TRBV11-3	-	TRBJ2-7	CASSLTGTGYYEQYF
-	TRBV19	-	TRBJ1-3	CASSIISRSGNTIYF
TRBD1	TRBV28	-	TRBJ2-7	CASRPGQRTYEQYF
TRBD2	TRBV18	-	TRBJ2-7	CASSAGGPRNEQYF
-	TRBV6-1	-	TRBJ2-7	CASSGGLRTEYEQYF
-	TRBV5-1	-	TRBJ2-5	CASSLGARGDQETQYF
-	TRBV14	-	TRBJ1-4	CASSRGWTNEKLFF
-	TRBV4-1	once	TRBJ2-7	CASSQGLAYEQYF
-	TRBV7-9	-	TRBJ1-3	CASSLDGGAYGNTIYF
TRBD1	TRBV4-1	-	TRBJ1-2	CASNPPDRGGSSSNYGYTF
TRBD2	TRBV5-6	-	TRBJ2-3	CASSQGSGRAMRDTQYF
-	TRBV5-1	-	TRBJ1-6	CASSLADRGGNSPLHF
-	TRBV11-2	-	TRBJ2-7	CASSQDRYEQYF
-	TRBV28	-	TRBJ2-1	CASSLRAIRGEQFF
TRBD2	TRBV28	-	TRBJ2-7	CASSLPPRLSGGLLYEQYF
-	TRBV4-2	-	TRBJ2-5	CASSSEERHLETQYF
-	TRBV4-1	-	TRBJ2-7	CASSEGGRQMIYEQYF
-	TRBV13	-	TRBJ1-1	CASSLRGGQNTEAFF
-	TRBV2	-	TRBJ2-1	CASSQYNEQFF
-	TRBV6-6	-	TRBJ2-5	CASSLSVATQYF
-	TRBV19	-	TRBJ2-7	CASSTLHQTGESQQYF
TRBD2	TRBV19	-	TRBJ2-7	CASSTGTSGYEQYF
TRBD1	TRBV2	-	TRBJ1-5	CASSPTGFQPQHF
TRBD1	TRBV11-3	-	TRBJ1-1	CASSSYHPPGQGDTEAFF
TRBD1	TRBV19	-	TRBJ2-1	CASSGQAKNNEQFF
-	TRBV4-1	-	TRBJ1-2	CASSQGGANFYGYTF
-	TRBV11-3	few	TRBJ1-5	CASSFIRVVNQPQHF
TRBD2	TRBV19	-	TRBJ2-1	CASSMYLAGSGEQFF
-	TRBV7-3	-	TRBJ1-1	CASSYLYRQALNTEAFF
-	TRBV20-1	-	TRBJ2-7	CSASGRAEQYF
TRBD1	TRBV30	-	TRBJ1-3	CAWSVFGTGISEIYF
TRBD1	TRBV7-2	-	TRBJ1-2	CASNRDSSDAYGYTF
TRBD1	TRBV7-3	-	TRBJ1-1	CASSRGQHTEAFF
-	TRBV28	-	TRBJ2-1	CASSPVGGGIDETEQFF
TRBD2	TRBV27	-	TRBJ2-1	CASSLPGLAGGGEQFF
TRBD1	TRBV2	-	TRBJ1-6	CASSEQGVGYNSPLHF